This TCR beta chain was sequenced for a study of siplizumab effects on memory and regulatory T cells. Study-wide results and limits: Memory cells seemed less diverse than naive T cells, which also seemed major contributors to the alloresponse. A significant reduction in alloreactive sequences traceable to unstimulated CD4+ memory cells was produced by siplizumab. The average Treg-derived proportion among mappable alloreactive CD4+ clones was 68.8% with siplizumab versus roughly 30% in controls.

The CDR3 is 14 amino acids. The V end lost 4 bases, the J end lost 1 base, and 7 bases lay between the germline ends. CDR1 is LGHNT and CDR2 is FRNRAP in the germline V gene. A remark on this clone: The antigen remains undetermined.

Each sample had around 9.1 x 10^4 TCR templates assayed. Sequencing was performed with immunoSEQ multiplex PCR; in TCRdb, only in-frame clones are kept and a portion is missing. The table records roughly 100,000 clones, 93% of them present only once. This chain links TRBV12-5 with TRBJ1-4; D remains ambiguous. The sequencing input was CD8+ T cells sorted from blood. The receptor's source is a human donor in good health. The CDR3 nucleotides read TGTGCTAGTGGTTCGGGGATAACTAATGAAAAACTGTTTTTT. Translation gives CASGSGITNEKLFF.